This T cell receptor beta chain was identified in a study of beta chain features in type 1 diabetes. Study conclusions and caveats: In every one of the four CD4+ subsets, TCRB CDR3s were moderately but significantly shorter in Type 1 diabetes patients.

Every isolated RNA sample was fully reverse transcribed, so sequencing captured expressed TCRB transcripts. Data came from immunoSEQ multiplex PCR; TCRdb stores just in-frame clones and leaves some out. The data contain nearly 700,000 clones, 13% of them singletons. The J segment lost 3 bases and the V segment lost 6 bases, leaving 2 bases of the junction unmatched. CDR3 length equals 13 residues. Germline lookup yields CDR1 MNHNS and CDR2 SASEGT. This clone was seen only a few times. The antigen is unknown. The TCR originated in a man aged 18-30 years with type 1 diabetes. The sample consisted of naive CD4+ T cells from blood. The V gene is TRBV6-1, the J gene TRBJ2-1; 7 bases align to TRBD1. DNA of the CDR3: TGTGCCAGCAGGAGGGACAGCTACAATGAGCAGTTCTTC. It codes for CASRRDSYNEQFF.